This paragraph reports one TCR beta chain. The antigen remains unidentified. Some clones are missing from TCRdb's copy, which holds only in-frame ones; the method was immunoSEQ multiplex PCR. The top ten clones hold 0.35% to 0.5% of a sample with roughly 2.2 million clones, over 90% of them seen once. The sample is drawn from a study of shared clonotypes between healthy human individuals. Looking at the study overall: Two female and a few male donors aged 18 to 49 were enrolled.

Looked up from germline, CDR1 is LNHNV and CDR2 is YYDKDF (reference sequence). Unmatched junction bases numbered 7, after V lost 1 base and J lost 8 bases. CDR3 length: 15 amino acids. General study findings and limits: Memory subsets had estimated richness that was generally smaller than that of naive subsets. Clonotype sharing among donors likely depends on sequencing depth.

This receptor was identified in a man between 18 and 29 years old in good health. Some clones in this sample may be carry-over from other donors' samples. The chain carries TRBV15 and TRBJ2-1; 8 nucleotides align to TRBD2. Specimen: naive CD4+ T cells from PBMCs. The subset: CD45RA+ positively selected. The CDR3 coding sequence is TGTGCCACCAGCAGAGCTCTAGCGGGTGGGCATGAGCAGTTCTTC. Translation gives CATSRALAGGHEQFF.